This T cell receptor (beta chain) appears in the sequencing data of a study of cytomegalovirus exposure and HLA in healthy donors. Study background: The roughly 100 million unique TCR beta sequences, from roughly 180 million T cells, were found by an earlier analysis. About 85 million unique TCR sequences came from HLA-typed donors in an early release.

V was cut by 1 base and J by 0 bases, with 14 bases left in between. This CDR3 contains 16 residues. CDR1 and CDR2 (germline): SGHRS, YFSETQ. PCR employed 60 Vbeta and 13 Jbeta primers. Only in-frame clones appear in the TCRdb table, and some are missing; sequencing was by immunoSEQ multiplex PCR. The sample includes about 75,000 clones, about 79% of them seen just once. This clonotype was sampled from an older man in good health and CMV-seropositive. V gene TRBV5-1 combines with J gene TRBJ2-7; D perhaps matches TRBD2 (6 bases). What was sequenced was PBMCs. The CDR3 coding sequence is TGCGCCAGCAGCTTGAGGTTTGGCGGGGACTCCTACGAGCAGTACTTC. Translation gives CASSLRFGGDSYEQYF.